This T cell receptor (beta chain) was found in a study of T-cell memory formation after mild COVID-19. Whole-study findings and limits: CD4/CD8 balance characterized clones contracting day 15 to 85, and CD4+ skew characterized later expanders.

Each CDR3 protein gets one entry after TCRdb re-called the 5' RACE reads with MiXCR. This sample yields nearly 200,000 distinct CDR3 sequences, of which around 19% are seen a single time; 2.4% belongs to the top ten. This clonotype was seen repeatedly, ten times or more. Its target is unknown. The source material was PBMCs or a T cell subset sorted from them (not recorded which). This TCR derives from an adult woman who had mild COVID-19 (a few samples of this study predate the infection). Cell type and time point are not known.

CDR3 bases: TGTGCCAGCAGCTTAGGGCTAGGGACAGATACGCAGTATTTT. Translating it yields CASSLGLGTDTQYF. The rearrangement joins TRBV7-2 to TRBJ2-3, with D hard to call. The V end was cut by 1 base, the J end by 3 bases, with 8 bases between. This CDR3 contains 14 residues. The germline V gene encodes CDR1 SGHTA and CDR2 FQGNSA.